The next 31 T cell receptor beta chains were all read from a single sample in a study of T cell changes during pregnancy in multiple sclerosis. The protocol was immunoSEQ multiplex PCR, while the TCRdb copy is restricted to in-frame clones and leaves out a portion. This sample carries several thousand clones, about four fifths of them seen once, and the ten largest clones take approximately 16%. The source material was CD8+ T cells from peripheral blood mononuclear cells, sampled in the second trimester of pregnancy. All receptors come from a female donor in good health, enrolled as a control in a pregnancy study.

The DNA of the CDR3 is TGTGCCAGCAGCTCCTTTCAAGCCCAGCAGTTCTTC. This sequence encodes CASSSFQAQQFF. The V and J genes are TRBV5-6 and TRBJ2-1, with D uncertain. Deletions cut 3 bases from V and 11 bases from J, with 12 bases between. Per the germline V gene, CDR1 is SGHDT and CDR2 is YYEEEE. This CDR3 spans 12 amino acids. Looking up the rest from reference TRBV5-6 and TRBJ2-1 gives the full variable domain: DAGVTQSPTHLIKTRGQQVTLRCSPKSGHDTVSWYQQALGQGPQFIFQYYEEEERQRGNFPDRFSGHQFPNYSSELNVNALLLGDSALYLCASSSFQAQQFFGPGTRLTVL.

The chain links TRBV27 to TRBJ2-7, with TRBD2 matching 11 bases. V gave up 0 bases and J gave up 0 bases; unmatched junction bases: 10. Germline CDR1 is MNHEY and CDR2 is SMNVEV (reference sequence). The CDR3 sequence is 19 residues long. For the CDR3, the DNA is TGTGCCAGCAGTTTATCGAGAGGGGGGGGACTAGCGGCCTCCTACGAGCAGTACTTC. This codes for CASSLSRGGGLAASYEQYF.

By frequency in the sample, this clone is medium-sized (0.01 to 0.1%). This chain links TRBV9 with TRBJ1-4; D is unresolved. With 4 bases removed from V and 4 bases from J, the gap between germline ends came to 14 bases. The CDR3 consists of 15 residues. Germline V gene sequence: CDR1 SGDLS, CDR2 YYNGEE. The CDR3 DNA is TGTGCCAGCAGCCCCTCCTTGGGAGATAATGAAAAACTGTTTTTT. It encodes CASSPSLGDNEKLFF.

The genes are TRBV6-4 and TRBJ2-1; TRBD2 matches 9 bases. This CDR3 comprises 15 residues. The V segment lost 0 bases and the J segment 7 bases; nucleotides outside the gene matches: 4. Germline V gene sequence: CDR1 MRHNA, CDR2 SNTAGT. The CDR3 is CASSDSREGGNEQFF. The CDR3 bases are TGTGCCAGCAGTGACTCGCGGGAGGGCGGGAATGAGCAGTTCTTC.

The rearrangement uses TRBV9 and TRBJ2-4; 7 positions agree with TRBD2. The CDR3 loop spans 16 amino acids. The ends lost 3 bases at V and 6 bases at J; junction bases unmatched: 12. CDR1 SGDLS and CDR2 YYNGEE come from the germline V gene. CDR3 amino acids: CASSAGPGGYTNIQYF. In DNA form, the CDR3 reads TGTGCCAGCAGCGCCGGACCGGGAGGATATACAAACATTCAGTACTTC.

The chain couples TRBV6-1 to TRBJ2-3, with 7 bases that match TRBD2. The V gene's germline CDR1 is MNHNS and CDR2 SASEGT. The CDR3 spans 16 residues. The V segment lost 1 base and the J segment 4 bases; nucleotides outside the gene matches: 8. CDR3 region: CASSEEASGGPDTQYF. The CDR3 region has the DNA TGTGCCAGCAGTGAAGAGGCTAGCGGTGGACCAGATACGCAGTATTTT.

The chain combines TRBV7-8 with TRBJ2-7; D not resolved. Germline loops: CDR1 SGHVS, CDR2 FQNEAQ. The germline V and J ends were trimmed by 1 base and 3 bases, with 7 bases remaining between them. The CDR3 covers 13 residues. The CDR3, as DNA: TGTGCCAGCAGCTTAGATCGAGGCTACGAGCAGTACTTC. Its translation: CASSLDRGYEQYF.

The J gene is TRBJ1-4, the V gene TRBV9, with D possibly matching TRBD1 (6 bases). Trimming pared 0 bases from V and 5 bases from J, leaving 11 bases between. Germline values: CDR1 SGDLS, CDR2 YYNGEE. This CDR3 has 15 residues. CDR3 sequence: CASSVGTDKNEKLFF. The CDR3 coding sequence is TGTGCCAGCAGCGTAGGGACAGATAAAAATGAAAAACTGTTTTTT.

This clone appeared a single time. This rearrangement joins TRBV5-1 to TRBJ2-7; 10 nucleotides align to TRBD1. This CDR3 contains 15 residues. Germline V gives CDR1 SGHRS, CDR2 YFSETQ. J gave up 1 base and V 4 bases, and 5 bases lay outside the gene matches. In DNA form, the CDR3 reads TGCGCCAGCAGCACAGGACAGGGGGGGTCCTACGAGCAGTACTTC. It codes for CASSTGQGGSYEQYF.

In its sample, this clone was seen a few times. The chain joins TRBV30 to TRBJ1-5; 7 bases agree with TRBD1. Germline CDR1 and CDR2: GTSNPN and SVGIG (reference sequence). The CDR3 sequence is 14 residues long. Losses at the gene ends were 2 bases for V and 2 bases for J; bases not matched to a gene: 3. The CDR3 bases are TGTGCCTGGAGTACAGGGGTCGGCAATCAGCCCCAGCATTTT. Translated, it gives CAWSTGVGNQPQHF.

This clone is deemed medium-sized (0.01 to 0.1%). The chain employs TRBV6-4 and TRBJ2-1, with D unclear. This CDR3 has 13 amino acids. Germline V lookup: CDR1 MRHNA, CDR2 SNTAGT. Trimming pared 6 bases from V and 0 bases from J, leaving 6 bases between. The chain's CDR3 is CASSGSSYNEQFF. CDR3 coding DNA: TGTGCCAGCAGCGGTAGCTCCTACAATGAGCAGTTCTTC.

The V gene is TRBV7-8, the J gene TRBJ2-1; D perhaps matches TRBD2 (5 bases). With 4 bases removed from V and 3 bases from J, the gap between germline ends came to 16 bases. The CDR3 is 16 residues long. CDR1 is SGHVS, CDR2 FQNEAQ, per germline. In DNA form, the CDR3 reads TGTGCCAGCAGCTCCGCAGAGGGCAAGAACTACAATGAGCAGTTCTTC. Translating gives CASSSAEGKNYNEQFF.

The V gene is TRBV6-6, the J gene TRBJ2-5; TRBD1 is a possible D gene (6 bases). The ends were cut back, 6 bases at V and 2 bases at J, with 13 bases in the middle. Germline V gene lookup returns CDR1 MNHNY and CDR2 SVGAGI (reference sequence). The CDR3 spans 14 residues. CDR3 coding DNA: TGTGCCAGCAGCATACAGGGAACTCAAGAGACCCAGTACTTC. It encodes CASSIQGTQETQYF.

As concerns this clone: One end of the junction is discordant with germline, which a read error may explain. This chain uses TRBV4-2 with TRBJ2-1; D might be TRBD1 (7 bases). Germline loops: CDR1 LGHNA, CDR2 YNFKEQ. CDR3 size: 14 residues. The chain's CDR3 is CASTQGRGDNEQFF. The CDR3 region has the DNA TGTGCCAGCACCCAAGGCAGGGGGGACAATGAGCAGTTCTTC.

The chain carries TRBV10-2 and TRBJ2-7, with D possibly matching TRBD1 (6 bases). The length of the CDR3 is 12 residues. Germline V CDR1 and CDR2: WSHSY, SAAADI. V lost 8 bases and J 7 bases, leaving 15 bases between the germline ends. The CDR3 DNA is TGCGCCAGCGGGACAACGGAATGGGAGCAGTACTTC. It encodes CASGTTEWEQYF.

This chain links TRBV29-1 with TRBJ2-2; the D gene is possibly TRBD1 (6 bases). Trimming pared 0 bases from V and 4 bases from J, leaving 12 bases between. CDR1 is SQVTM and CDR2 is ANQGSEA in the germline V gene. The CDR3 covers 15 residues. The CDR3 spells CSVEDAGAGTGELFF. CDR3 coding DNA: TGCAGCGTTGAAGACGCAGGGGCCGGCACCGGGGAGCTGTTTTTT.

This clone was seen only once. The V and J genes are TRBV6-1 and TRBJ2-7, with D unresolved. There are 13 residues in the CDR3. The ends were cut back, 7 bases at V and 6 bases at J, with 16 bases in the middle. The germline V gene has CDR1 MNHNS and CDR2 SASEGT. Here the CDR3 reads CASTSTEESEQYF. Here the CDR3 DNA reads TGTGCCAGCACTTCCACTGAGGAAAGCGAGCAGTACTTC.

V usage is TRBV6-1 and J usage is TRBJ2-7, with 8 positions matching TRBD2. Looked up from germline, CDR1 is MNHNS and CDR2 is SASEGT. The CDR3 runs to 13 residues. V gave up 8 bases and J gave up 2 bases; unmatched junction bases: 5. CDR3 sequence: CASQREPPYEQYF. CDR3 nucleotide sequence: TGTGCCAGCCAGCGGGAGCCCCCCTACGAGCAGTACTTC.

This chain uses TRBV9 with TRBJ2-3, with D perhaps matching TRBD2 (6 bases). Germline V gene sequence: CDR1 SGDLS, CDR2 YYNGEE. The ends were cut back, 4 bases at V and 2 bases at J, with 20 bases in the middle. CDR3 length: 17 residues. The CDR3 region has the DNA TGTGCCAGCAGCTCTCCCCCGGGCGGGACTGACACAGATACGCAGTATTTT. Translated: CASSSPPGGTDTDTQYF.

The J gene is TRBJ2-7, the V gene TRBV7-9; 8 nucleotides match TRBD1. Per the germline V gene, CDR1 is SEHNR and CDR2 is FQNEAQ (reference sequence). This CDR3 has 17 amino acids. With V trimmed by 2 bases and J by 0 bases, 9 bases remained unmatched. The CDR3, as DNA: TGTGCCAGCAGCTTATTCCCCGGGACAGGAAGCTCCTACGAGCAGTACTTC. Protein: CASSLFPGTGSSYEQYF.

The rearrangement uses TRBV7-9 and TRBJ2-7; 7 nucleotides agree with TRBD1. The CDR3 runs 13 residues. Germline loops: CDR1 SEHNR, CDR2 FQNEAQ (reference sequence). Losses at the gene ends were 5 bases for V and 2 bases for J; bases not matched to a gene: 3. This CDR3 reads CASSPQGPYEQYF. The CDR3 DNA sequence: TGTGCCAGCAGCCCACAGGGGCCCTACGAGCAGTACTTC.

In this sample, this clone turned up once. For the CDR3, the DNA is TGTGCCAGCAGTGAGCGGGATGAGAGCAATGAGCAGTTCTTC. Protein product: CASSERDESNEQFF. The rearrangement uses TRBV6-1 and TRBJ2-1; weak D call: TRBD2 (6 bases). This CDR3 comprises 14 residues. The V and J ends lost 3 bases and 6 bases respectively, with 12 bases between them. Germline values: CDR1 MNHNS, CDR2 SASEGT.

Here the CDR3 DNA reads TGTGCCACCAGCAGACCGACACAGGGGACCTACGAGCAGTACTTC. Translation: CATSRPTQGTYEQYF. V is TRBV15 and J is TRBJ2-7, with 7 bases fitting TRBD1. The V gene's germline CDR1 is LNHNV and CDR2 YYDKDF (reference sequence). The trim removed 2 bases at V and 2 bases at J, leaving 6 bases unmatched. The CDR3 length is 15 residues.

The chain has TRBV4-1 and TRBJ2-7, with 11 bases lining up with TRBD2. CDR3 length equals 15 residues. Germline V CDR1 and CDR2: MGHRA, YSYEKL. J was trimmed by 5 bases and V by 2 bases; bases with no gene match: 5. This CDR3 reads CASSQTLAGGNEQYF. The CDR3 coding sequence is TGCGCCAGCAGCCAAACGCTAGCGGGAGGCAACGAGCAGTACTTC.

By share, this clone counts as medium-sized. V and J are TRBV6-4 and TRBJ2-2; possible D gene TRBD2, 5 bases. Trimming pared 0 bases from V and 2 bases from J, leaving 7 bases between. The germline CDR1 and CDR2 sequences are MRHNA and SNTAGT. This CDR3 spans 15 amino acids. The CDR3 here is CASSDSGENTGELFF. CDR3 sequence (DNA): TGTGCCAGCAGTGACTCCGGGGAAAACACCGGGGAGCTGTTTTTT.

This clone was found a few times. The V call is TRBV10-3, the J call TRBJ1-1, with D perhaps matching TRBD1 (6 bases). The V gene's germline CDR1 is ENHRY and CDR2 SYGVKD. V was clipped by 1 base and J by 3 bases, with 12 bases between them. The CDR3 runs 15 residues. CDR3 loop: CAISEWQGRDTEAFF. The DNA for the CDR3 is TGTGCCATCAGTGAGTGGCAGGGGAGGGACACTGAAGCTTTCTTT.

The chain uses TRBV7-6 and TRBJ2-2, with 8 bases aligning to TRBD1. Unmatched junction bases numbered 14, after V lost 5 bases and J lost 3 bases. Germline CDR1 and CDR2: SGHVS and FNYEAQ. The CDR3 spans 18 residues. The CDR3: CASSAGQGGRVHTGELFF. CDR3 nucleotide sequence: TGTGCCAGCAGCGCCGGACAGGGTGGGAGAGTACACACCGGGGAGCTGTTTTTT.

In nucleotides, the CDR3 is TGTGCCAGCAGTAAAACTAGCGCCTCCTACAATGAGCAGTTCTTC. Protein sequence: CASSKTSASYNEQFF. The chain is built from TRBV7-8 and TRBJ2-1; 7 nucleotides align to TRBD2. This CDR3 has 15 residues. Germline CDR1 and CDR2: SGHVS and FQNEAQ. Trimming took 6 bases from V and 0 from J; bases not matched to a gene: 5.

The chain couples TRBV18 to TRBJ2-7; 8 bases align to TRBD1. Germline CDR1 reads KGHSH; CDR2 reads LQKENI. CDR3 length: 15 residues. J gave up 6 bases and V 5 bases, and 12 bases lay outside the gene matches. The CDR3 region has the DNA TGTGCCAGCTCAACCTCGCCGGGCGGGACAGGCGAGCAGTACTTC. It translates to CASSTSPGGTGEQYF.

The V call is TRBV30, the J call TRBJ1-2; weak D call: TRBD1 (5 bases). Germline V gene data show CDR1 as GTSNPN and CDR2 as SVGIG (reference sequence). Trimming left V 3 bases short and J 7 bases short, with 15 bases between. This CDR3 region has 13 residues. The CDR3 nucleotides are TGTGCCTGGAGGGGGGAGGGCGCGAGTGGCTACACCTTC. Translated: CAWRGEGASGYTF.

V gene TRBV7-9 combines with J gene TRBJ2-3, with 7 bases identical to TRBD2. The germline CDR1 and CDR2 sequences are SEHNR and FQNEAQ (reference sequence). CDR3 size: 15 residues. The J segment lost 2 bases and the V segment lost 0 bases, leaving 2 bases of the junction unmatched. CDR3 in amino acids: CASSLAGGDTDTQYF. CDR3 DNA: TGTGCCAGCAGCTTAGCGGGAGGGGACACAGATACGCAGTATTTT.